The 28 T cell receptor beta chains in this list originate from one sample, sequenced in a study of blood T cell repertoires in COVID-19 (TCRdb year 2020). Libraries were prepared through the immunoSEQ multiplex PCR assay. The immuneACCESS repertoire file appears here via TCRdb, limited to in-frame rearrangements. These files lack a portion of the clones; in checked studies, under half of the deficit traces to unresolved V genes, and the cause of the others is not known. This sample gives some 250,000 clones in total; 80% to 85% of them show up just once. The ten largest clones take up around an eighth of the sample. The sample comprised peripheral blood. These receptors were obtained from a woman aged 60 to 75 with active or convalescent COVID-19.

As DNA, the CDR3 is TGTGCCTCTGCAGCGAGGTCAGGGGGCCCGGGGGGCTACACCTTC. Its protein product is CASAARSGGPGGYTF. V and J are TRBV30 and TRBJ1-2, with 8 nucleotides matching TRBD1. This CDR3 has 15 residues. V dropped 7 bases and J dropped 8; count of bases not matched to a gene: 18. From germline, CDR1 is GTSNPN and CDR2 SVGIG (reference sequence).

This rearrangement joins TRBV29-1 to TRBJ1-1; D is ambiguous. Germline V lookup: CDR1 SQVTM, CDR2 ANQGSEA. The CDR3 covers 15 residues. V was trimmed by 3 bases and J by 3 bases, leaving 17 bases between them. The CDR3 reads CSVDFLPRQDTEAFF. CDR3 nucleotides: TGCAGCGTTGATTTTCTGCCCCGCCAGGACACTGAAGCTTTCTTT. The variable domain in full, with the rest retrieved from reference TRBV29-1 and TRBJ1-1, is SAVISQKPSRDICQRGTSLTIQCQVDSQVTMMFWYRQQPGQSLTLIATANQGSEATYESGFVIDKFPISRPNLTFSTLTVSNMSPEDSSIYLCSVDFLPRQDTEAFFGQGTRLTVV.

This clone was seen repeatedly, ten times or more. V gene TRBV10-2 combines with J gene TRBJ1-5, with TRBD1 as a possible D gene (5 bases). In germline, CDR1 is WSHSY, CDR2 SAAADI. The CDR3 extends over 14 amino acids. Trimming left V 4 bases short and J 2 bases short, with 9 bases between. The CDR3 coding sequence is TGCGCCAGCAGTGCAAGGGGCGGCAATCAGCCCCAGCATTTT. This translates into CASSARGGNQPQHF.

This clone was detected once. The CDR3 is CAWSLTGIMNTEAFF. Written as DNA, the CDR3 is TGTGCCTGGAGCCTCACAGGGATCATGAACACTGAAGCTTTCTTT. The rearrangement links TRBV30 to TRBJ1-1, with D perhaps TRBD1 (6 bases). Per the germline V gene, CDR1 is GTSNPN and CDR2 is SVGIG (reference sequence). V lost 3 bases and J lost 0, with 14 bases in between. The CDR3 extends over 15 amino acids.

The chain joins TRBV7-6 to TRBJ2-5; 9 bases line up with TRBD2. Losses at the gene ends were 5 bases for V and 7 bases for J; bases not matched to a gene: 20. The CDR3 extends over 18 amino acids. Germline values: CDR1 SGHVS, CDR2 FNYEAQ. For the CDR3, the DNA is TGTGCCAGCAGCCGAGAGGGCGGGGGGGCCGTACAAGTAGGGACCCAGTACTTC. The encoded protein is CASSREGGGAVQVGTQYF.

The gene calls are TRBV14 and TRBJ2-5; tentatively, D is TRBD2 (5 bases). From germline, CDR1 is SGHDN and CDR2 FVKESK. The length of the CDR3 is 15 residues. V was shortened by 4 bases and J by 7 bases, with 19 bases between the two germline ends. The CDR3 sequence: CASSPGRNRMGTQYF. CDR3 coding DNA: TGTGCCAGCAGCCCGGGAAGGAATCGAATGGGGACCCAGTACTTC.

V is TRBV7-9 and J is TRBJ1-1, with 12 bases identical to TRBD1. Germline V gene data show CDR1 as SEHNR and CDR2 as FQNEAQ (reference sequence). The CDR3 extends over 16 amino acids. The V segment lost 2 bases and the J segment 4 bases; nucleotides outside the gene matches: 5. In nucleotides, the CDR3 is TGTGCCAGCAGCTTAATGGGACAGGGGGCGCTCACTGAAGCTTTCTTT. It yields the protein CASSLMGQGALTEAFF.

This chain links TRBV11-2 with TRBJ2-1; 10 nucleotides match TRBD2. The CDR3 runs to 17 residues. CDR1 and CDR2 (germline): SGHAT, FQNNGV. The V and J ends lost 2 bases and 5 bases, in that order; junction bases with no gene match: 9. Here the CDR3 DNA reads TGTGCCAGCAGCTTACGGTTAGCGGGGGGCCGCAACAATGAGCAGTTCTTC. As protein: CASSLRLAGGRNNEQFF.

This chain uses TRBV6-1 with TRBJ1-4; D possibly corresponds to TRBD1 (6 bases). Germline CDR1 is MNHNS and CDR2 is SASEGT. This CDR3 spans 12 amino acids. Trimming cost V 7 bases and J 12 bases, with 15 bases left between them. The CDR3 DNA is TGTGCCAGCAACCACAGGGCCTGGGAACTGTTTTTT. It encodes CASNHRAWELFF.

The CDR3 loop reads CASSLGAGENEQYF. The CDR3 DNA follows: TGTGCCAGCAGCTTAGGGGCAGGGGAGAACGAGCAGTACTTC. The V call is TRBV7-9, the J call TRBJ2-7; TRBD1 might be the D (6 bases). Looked up from germline, CDR1 is SEHNR and CDR2 is FQNEAQ (reference sequence). The CDR3 totals 14 residues. Trimming removed 1 base at V and 5 bases at J, with 12 bases between.

This chain's CDR3 is CASSPDRGRYGYTF. Here the CDR3 DNA reads TGTGCCAGCAGTCCGGACAGGGGAAGATATGGCTACACCTTC. J is TRBJ1-2 and V is TRBV6-5, with TRBD1 matching over 9 bases. Looked up from germline, CDR1 is MNHEY and CDR2 is SVGAGI. With V trimmed by 5 bases and J by 5 bases, 6 bases remained unmatched. The CDR3 is 14 amino acids.

The CDR3 protein is CASSLTKPADTQYF. CDR3 nucleotide sequence: TGCGCCAGCAGCTTGACTAAGCCCGCAGATACGCAGTATTTT. The genes are TRBV5-1 and TRBJ2-3; D ambiguous. CDR1 and CDR2 from the germline V gene are SGHRS and YFSETQ. V was trimmed by 1 base and J by 4 bases, leaving 10 bases between them. CDR3 length: 14 amino acids.

The gene calls are TRBV5-5 and TRBJ1-2; perhaps TRBD1 as D (5 bases). The CDR3 covers 15 residues. V lost 0 bases and J lost 2, with 11 bases in between. Germline V gives CDR1 SGHKS, CDR2 YYEKEE (reference sequence). In DNA, the CDR3 is TGTGCCAGCAGCTTGGAGGCAGGGCCCAACTATGGCTACACCTTC. Translating gives CASSLEAGPNYGYTF.

This rearrangement joins TRBV9 to TRBJ1-6; no clear D gene. V was pared by 3 bases and J by 6 bases, with 13 bases between. The germline CDR1 and CDR2 sequences are SGDLS and YYNGEE. The CDR3 covers 15 residues. The CDR3 nucleotides are TGTGCCAGCAGCGCTTCCTACAGCTCTAATTCACCCCTCCACTTT. It is translated as CASSASYSSNSPLHF.

This clone occurred once. This rearrangement joins TRBV7-2 to TRBJ1-6; TRBD1 is a possible D gene (6 bases). This CDR3 spans 17 amino acids. The V gene lost 1 base and the J gene lost 6 bases, with 16 bases spanning the gap. Germline CDR1 is SGHTA and CDR2 is FQGNSA. The DNA for the CDR3 is TGTGCCAGCAGCTTAGGGCCCTCAGGGGTCTTTAATTCACCCCTCCACTTT. Its protein product is CASSLGPSGVFNSPLHF.

This chain joins TRBV19 and TRBJ1-5; the D gene is possibly TRBD1 (6 bases). The CDR3 is 14 residues long. V was trimmed by 10 bases and J by 4 bases, leaving 17 bases between them. CDR1 and CDR2 from the germline V gene are LNHDA and SQIVND (reference sequence). CDR3 bases: TGTGCCACGAAAACCCGGGACATAAATCAGCCCCAGCATTTT. It codes for CATKTRDINQPQHF.

V gene TRBV2 combines with J gene TRBJ1-6, with D perhaps matching TRBD1 (6 bases). This CDR3 comprises 11 residues. In germline, CDR1 is SNHLY, CDR2 FYNNEI. V lost 8 bases to trimming and J lost 13 bases, with 12 bases between them. The CDR3 region has the DNA TGTGCCAGCGGTTCTCAGGGGCCCCTCCACTTT. Its protein is CASGSQGPLHF.

The chain joins TRBV5-5 to TRBJ1-1; 7 positions match TRBD1. Per the germline V gene, CDR1 is SGHKS and CDR2 is YYEKEE (reference sequence). V lost 1 base, J lost 4 bases, and 10 bases stayed unmatched. The CDR3 is 16 amino acids. The CDR3 loop is CASSLTGGAGGTEAFF. The CDR3 DNA reads as TGTGCCAGCAGCTTGACCGGAGGTGCAGGGGGCACTGAAGCTTTCTTT. The variable domain in full, completed from reference TRBV5-5 and TRBJ1-1, reads DAGVTQSPTHLIKTRGQQVTLRCSPISGHKSVSWYQQVLGQGPQFIFQYYEKEERGRGNFPDRFSARQFPNYSSELNVNALLLGDSALYLCASSLTGGAGGTEAFFGQGTRLTVV.

The chain employs TRBV6-1 and TRBJ1-4; TRBD1 matches 7 bases. The CDR3 extends over 14 amino acids. J was trimmed by 7 bases and V by 4 bases; bases with no gene match: 6. Looked up from germline, CDR1 is MNHNS and CDR2 is SASEGT. CDR3 residues: CASSGRDSLEKLFF. The CDR3 nucleotides are TGTGCCAGCAGTGGCCGGGACAGTCTTGAAAAACTGTTTTTT.

This clone showed up just once. The V gene is TRBV19, the J gene TRBJ1-3, with no clear D. Germline assignment: CDR1 LNHDA and CDR2 SQIVND (reference sequence). CDR3 size: 16 residues. The V end lost 6 bases, the J end lost 0 bases, and 15 bases lay between the germline ends. The CDR3, as DNA: TGTGCCAGTAGCAGAAACGGAGGGCACTCTGGAAACACCATATATTTT. As protein: CASSRNGGHSGNTIYF.

The rearrangement uses TRBV18 and TRBJ1-2, with D perhaps TRBD1 (6 bases). This CDR3 region has 14 residues. V was clipped by 3 bases and J by 7 bases, with 15 bases between them. The germline V gene encodes CDR1 KGHSH and CDR2 LQKENI. CDR3 residues: CASSPPDRSRGYTF. Written as DNA, the CDR3 is TGTGCCAGCTCACCCCCCGACAGGTCCCGTGGCTACACCTTC. Supplemented by reference TRBV18 and TRBJ1-2, the full variable domain reads NAGVMQNPRHLVRRRGQEARLRCSPMKGHSHVYWYRQLPEEGLKFMVYLQKENIIDESGMPKERFSAEFPKEGPSILRIQQVVRGDSAAYFCASSPPDRSRGYTFGSGTRLTVV.

The J gene is TRBJ1-2, the V gene TRBV9; the D is unclear. Germline V gene sequence: CDR1 SGDLS, CDR2 YYNGEE. This CDR3 spans 16 amino acids. V dropped 0 bases and J dropped 7 bases, with 19 bases sitting between them. CDR3 sequence reads: CASSVGHDLRGPGYTF. DNA for the CDR3: TGTGCCAGCAGCGTAGGTCACGATCTCCGAGGGCCTGGCTACACCTTC.

The V gene is TRBV29-1, the J gene TRBJ1-2, with D possibly TRBD1 on 5 matching bases. Germline-derived CDR1 and CDR2 are SQVTM and ANQGSEA. V was cut by 2 bases and J by 2 bases, with 9 bases left in between. This CDR3 contains 13 residues. The DNA of the CDR3 is TGCAGCGTTGAACGCCAGGGCAACTATGGCTACACCTTC. Its translation is CSVERQGNYGYTF.

The rearrangement joins TRBV6-6 to TRBJ2-1; the match to TRBD2 covers 9 bases. The length of the CDR3 is 17 residues. The V gene's germline CDR1 is MNHNY and CDR2 SVGAGI (reference sequence). J lost 4 bases, V lost 5 bases, and 12 bases had no gene match. In DNA form, the CDR3 reads TGTGCCAGCAGTCCACCCCCGGGACTAGCAGGGTACAATGAGCAGTTCTTC. Its protein product is CASSPPPGLAGYNEQFF.

The chain carries TRBV6-6 and TRBJ1-1; 10 bases are shared with TRBD1. The CDR3 sequence is 14 residues long. Per the germline V gene, CDR1 is MNHNY and CDR2 is SVGAGI (reference sequence). The V gene end was trimmed by 0 bases and the J gene end by 6 bases; junction bases not matched to a gene: 1. CDR3 amino acids: CASSYSDRGAEAFF. Written as DNA, the CDR3 is TGTGCCAGCAGTTACTCGGACAGGGGGGCTGAAGCTTTCTTT.

This rearrangement joins TRBV5-1 to TRBJ1-3; D remains ambiguous. Germline-derived CDR1 and CDR2 are SGHRS and YFSETQ. V lost 3 bases and J lost 4, with 11 bases in between. The CDR3 consists of 14 residues. CDR3 sequence: CASSSDWGGNTIYF. DNA of the CDR3: TGCGCCAGCAGCTCGGACTGGGGAGGAAACACCATATATTTT.

This CDR3 reads CASGSGGVPYNEQFF. The CDR3 nucleotides are TGTGCCAGCGGTTCCGGCGGGGTTCCTTACAATGAGCAGTTCTTC. The rearrangement links TRBV11-1 to TRBJ2-1, with D possibly being TRBD2 (6 bases). Per germline, CDR1 SGHAT and CDR2 FQDESV (reference sequence). The CDR3 is 15 amino acids. V was clipped by 8 bases and J by 4 bases, with 18 bases between them.

Remarks on this clone: The identical CDR3 is also encoded by other nucleotide sequences in the sample. CDR3 nucleotide sequence: TGCGCCAGCAGCTCCGGCAGTGTCAGGGGGAATACTGAAGCTTTCTTT. Translating it yields CASSSGSVRGNTEAFF. The chain carries TRBV5-1 and TRBJ1-1; TRBD1 agrees at 7 bases. The V gene's germline CDR1 is SGHRS and CDR2 YFSETQ. Losses at the gene ends were 3 bases for V and 5 bases for J; bases not matched to a gene: 13. This CDR3 is built from 16 residues.